These 28 T cell receptor beta chains were sequenced from one sample in a study of identical twins. TCRdb re-derived calls from the 5' RACE reads in MiXCR, one entry per CDR3 protein. In the table there are about 520,000 distinct CDR3 sequences, roughly a fifth of which are singletons. These data also featured in a second study, about T cells expressing NK-cell markers.

The sample comprised CD4+ T cells sorted from blood. These receptors were taken from a woman younger than 30 in good health.

The chain couples TRBV20-1 to TRBJ1-4, with D perhaps matching TRBD1 (5 bases). Trimming took off 5 bases at V and 5 bases at J, with 12 bases between the two ends. Germline CDR1 is DFQATT and CDR2 is SNEGSKA (reference sequence). This CDR3 has 13 residues. CDR3 sequence reads: CSARPGPNEKLFF. The CDR3 region has the DNA TGCAGTGCTCGACCGGGGCCAAATGAAAAACTGTTTTTT.

This clonotype was counted a few times. The J gene is TRBJ2-3, the V gene TRBV9; 14 bases align to TRBD2. Germline V gives CDR1 SGDLS, CDR2 YYNGEE. The CDR3 is made up of 17 amino acids. Unmatched junction bases numbered 11, after V lost 5 bases and J lost 6 bases. The CDR3 sequence: CASSGVPGLAGADTQYF. CDR3 nucleotides: TGTGCCAGCAGTGGAGTTCCGGGACTAGCGGGAGCGGATACGCAGTATTTT.

This clonotype came up a few times. The chain carries TRBV6-5 and TRBJ2-5; D is ambiguous. V shed 2 bases and J shed 1 base, with 5 bases lying between them. The CDR3 is 13 amino acids. Germline CDR1 MNHEY, CDR2 SVGAGI. The CDR3 loop is CASSYIVQETQYF. CDR3 coding DNA: TGTGCCAGCAGTTACATTGTCCAAGAGACCCAGTACTTC.

This clonotype has more than one count but fewer than ten. In DNA, the CDR3 is TGTGCCAGCAGCTTCGGGTCCCCAGGGTGGGAGCTGTTTTTT. Amino acids: CASSFGSPGWELFF. This sequence joins TRBV11-2 and TRBJ2-2, with a possible D match to TRBD1 (5 bases). V was pared by 3 bases and J by 9 bases, with 14 bases between. The CDR3 runs 14 residues. Germline lookup yields CDR1 SGHAT and CDR2 FQNNGV.

This clonotype appeared many times. The CDR3 sequence is CSVEDRSKKGSNYGYTF. Written as DNA, the CDR3 is TGCAGCGTTGAAGATCGGAGTAAGAAGGGGTCTAACTATGGCTACACCTTC. The chain employs TRBV29-1 and TRBJ1-2, with D possibly matching TRBD1 (5 bases). Per germline, CDR1 SQVTM and CDR2 ANQGSEA. Deletions cut 0 bases from V and 0 bases from J, with 17 bases between. CDR3 length equals 17 residues.

The chain joins TRBV18 to TRBJ1-1; D may be TRBD1 (5 bases). V dropped 5 bases and J dropped 0 bases, with 13 bases sitting between them. Germline assignment: CDR1 KGHSH and CDR2 LQKENI. The CDR3 has 15 amino acids. In DNA, the CDR3 is TGTGCCAGCTCAGGGATGTGGGGCATGAACACTGAAGCTTTCTTT. Translating gives CASSGMWGMNTEAFF.

In nucleotides, the CDR3 is TGCGCCAGCAGCACGGGACAGGTTAAAGGCACAGATACGCAGTATTTT. It is translated as CASSTGQVKGTDTQYF. The chain combines TRBV5-1 with TRBJ2-3; TRBD1 aligns across 8 bases. CDR3 size: 16 residues. V shed 4 bases, J shed 1 base, and the junction held 8 bases outside the gene matches. From germline, CDR1 is SGHRS and CDR2 YFSETQ.

The sample holds a few counts of this clonotype. V usage is TRBV20-1 and J usage is TRBJ2-3, with TRBD2 matching over 11 bases. CDR3 length: 12 residues. Germline assignment: CDR1 DFQATT and CDR2 SNEGSKA (reference sequence). The CDR3 spells CRTGLAGDTQYF. The CDR3 DNA follows: TGCAGGACCGGACTAGCGGGAGATACGCAGTATTTT.

The V call is TRBV6-2 or TRBV6-3, the J call TRBJ1-2; 7 bases are a match to TRBD1. CDR1 MNHEY and CDR2 SVGEGT come from the germline V gene. This CDR3 spans 12 amino acids. The trim removed 6 bases at V and 8 bases at J, leaving 6 bases unmatched. The chain's CDR3 is CASSFRTGGYTF. In DNA form, the CDR3 reads TGTGCCAGCAGCTTTCGGACAGGCGGCTACACCTTC.

The genes are TRBV2 and TRBJ1-1, with 7 positions matching TRBD1. Germline V gene lookup returns CDR1 SNHLY and CDR2 FYNNEI. This CDR3 comprises 14 residues. V shed 6 bases, J shed 0 bases, and the junction held 4 bases outside the gene matches. The CDR3 DNA follows: TGTGCCAGCAGAACAGGGGCAATGAACACTGAAGCTTTCTTT. Protein sequence: CASRTGAMNTEAFF.

The chain joins TRBV20-1 to TRBJ1-1, with 10 bases lining up with TRBD1. Trimming at V came to 3 bases and at J to 6 bases, leaving 16 bases not matched to a gene. Germline lookup yields CDR1 DFQATT and CDR2 SNEGSKA (reference sequence). This CDR3 has 17 amino acids. CDR3 coding DNA: TGCAGTGCTAGGAGGAGAGACAGGGGGCCCACGAGGGCTGAAGCTTTCTTT. Translating gives CSARRRDRGPTRAEAFF.

The chain recombines TRBV18 with TRBJ1-1; perhaps TRBD1 as D (5 bases). The CDR3 is 14 residues long. Deletions cut 3 bases from V and 5 bases from J, with 13 bases between. Germline loops: CDR1 KGHSH, CDR2 LQKENI. The DNA for the CDR3 is TGTGCCAGCTCACCTAGGCAGGGACTGACTGAAGCTTTCTTT. Encoded protein: CASSPRQGLTEAFF.

There are many counts of this clonotype. CDR3 region: CASSQIRTDNTGELFF. DNA of the CDR3: TGTGCCAGCAGCCAAATACGGACAGACAACACCGGGGAGCTGTTTTTT. The V gene is TRBV27, the J gene TRBJ2-2; tentative D call: TRBD1 (6 bases). V was shortened by 6 bases and J by 2 bases, with 16 bases between the two germline ends. CDR1 MNHEY and CDR2 SMNVEV come from the germline V gene (reference sequence). The CDR3 spans 16 residues.

The chain couples TRBV5-1 to TRBJ2-1; TRBD2 matches 8 bases. Germline V gene sequence: CDR1 SGHRS, CDR2 YFSETQ. The CDR3 loop spans 18 amino acids. Trimming removed 3 bases from V and 8 bases from J; junction bases left unmatched: 19. The CDR3 nucleotides read TGCGCCAGCAGCTGGGGAAAAGCGGGAGCTTTTTCCGGCGATGAGCAGTTCTTC. Its protein product is CASSWGKAGAFSGDEQFF.

The sample holds a few counts of this clonotype. The chain is built from TRBV12-3 or TRBV12-4 and TRBJ1-4, with D perhaps matching TRBD1 (6 bases). Trimming pared 6 bases from V and 6 bases from J, leaving 14 bases between. CDR3 length: 14 residues. CDR3 residues: CASSPRGADEKLFF. In DNA form, the CDR3 reads TGTGCCAGCAGCCCCAGGGGTGCGGATGAAAAACTGTTTTTT.

The chain has TRBV20-1 and TRBJ1-2, with D unclear. Trimming shortened V by 0 bases and J by 3 bases, and 8 bases separated the two germline ends. CDR1 is DFQATT, CDR2 SNEGSKA, per germline (reference sequence). The CDR3 loop spans 13 amino acids. The CDR3 coding sequence is TGCAGTGCTAGAGACCCACTCGACTATGGCTACACCTTC. Translation: CSARDPLDYGYTF.

This sequence joins TRBV29-1 and TRBJ1-2; TRBD1 is a possible D gene (6 bases). The CDR3 loop spans 11 amino acids. Per the germline V gene, CDR1 is SQVTM and CDR2 is ANQGSEA. V lost 7 bases and J 3 bases, leaving 9 bases between the germline ends. The CDR3 sequence: CSGTADYGYTF. The CDR3, as DNA: TGCAGCGGGACAGCGGACTATGGCTACACCTTC.

The gene calls are TRBV18 and TRBJ2-7; 12 bases line up with TRBD2. Germline lookup yields CDR1 KGHSH and CDR2 LQKENI. V was clipped by 0 bases and J by 4 bases; unmatched bases: 1. The CDR3 runs 15 residues. CDR3 sequence (DNA): TGTGCCAGCTCACCACCCCTAGCGGGAGGGTACGAGCAGTACTTC. Translation: CASSPPLAGGYEQYF.

This clonotype was counted only a few times. This chain joins TRBV10-1 and TRBJ2-3; a weak D match, TRBD1 (6 bases). From germline, CDR1 is WNHNN and CDR2 SYGVQD (reference sequence). The CDR3 is made up of 14 amino acids. The ends were cut back, 5 bases at V and 5 bases at J, with 14 bases in the middle. CDR3 amino acids: CASSPDRTLDTQYF. DNA of the CDR3: TGCGCCAGCAGTCCTGACAGGACCCTAGATACGCAGTATTTT.

This chain joins TRBV12-3 or TRBV12-4 and TRBJ2-7, with TRBD1 matching 7 bases. The CDR3 length is 17 residues. The trim removed 7 bases at V and 0 bases at J, leaving 15 bases unmatched. The CDR3 coding sequence is TGTGCCAGCACCCTAGGGGGCAGGCCGGGACCCTCCTACGAGCAGTACTTC. It encodes CASTLGGRPGPSYEQYF.

In this sample, this clonotype turned up a few times. V and J are TRBV6-5 and TRBJ2-5; 9 bases fit TRBD1. This CDR3 has 15 amino acids. Germline V gives CDR1 MNHEY, CDR2 SVGAGI. The junction had 8 bases not matched to a gene; V was cut back by 4 bases and J by 5 bases. The CDR3 region has the DNA TGTGCCAGCAGTTCTCCGGACAGGGGCAGCGAGACCCAGTACTTC. The encoded protein is CASSSPDRGSETQYF.

The chain recombines TRBV6-1 with TRBJ2-7; 10 bases line up with TRBD2. Germline-derived CDR1 and CDR2 are MNHNS and SASEGT. This CDR3 is built from 14 residues. With V trimmed by 5 bases and J by 7 bases, 8 bases remained unmatched. Here the CDR3 reads CASSPGLAAGEQYF. DNA of the CDR3: TGTGCCAGCAGTCCTGGACTAGCGGCGGGGGAGCAGTACTTC.

The CDR3 DNA reads as TGTGCCAGCTCACCCGGACTAGCGGGGACCACCGGGGAGCTGTTTTTT. As protein: CASSPGLAGTTGELFF. The V call is TRBV18, the J call TRBJ2-2, with 12 bases matching TRBD2. V lost 3 bases and J lost 4; bases outside the gene matches: 3. The CDR3 is made up of 16 amino acids. Germline V lookup: CDR1 KGHSH, CDR2 LQKENI.

DNA of the CDR3: TGCAGTGCTAGTTTGTTTTATCTCTCCTACGAGCAGTACTTC. Translated: CSASLFYLSYEQYF. V usage is TRBV20-1 and J usage is TRBJ2-7; D unclear. The CDR3 extends over 14 amino acids. Looked up from germline, CDR1 is DFQATT and CDR2 is SNEGSKA (reference sequence). Trimming took 3 bases from V and 0 from J, leaving 12 bases between them.

The table lists this clonotype with many counts. This rearrangement joins TRBV3-1 to TRBJ1-3, with D hard to call. CDR3 length equals 11 residues. The germline gives CDR1 LGHDT, CDR2 YNNKEL (reference sequence). V lost 5 bases and J lost 3, with 2 bases in between. The CDR3 DNA follows: TGTGCCAGCAGCTTTGGAAACACCATATATTTT. Protein sequence: CASSFGNTIYF. Full variable domain (rest looked up from reference TRBV3-1 and TRBJ1-3): DTAVSQTPKYLVTQMGNDKSIKCEQNLGHDTMYWYKQDSKKFLKIMFSYNNKELIINETVPNRFSPKSPDKAHLNLHINSLELGDSAVYFCASSFGNTIYFGEGSWLTVV.

In this sample, this clonotype turned up a few times. The CDR3 sequence: CASSAGGRKETQYF. DNA for the CDR3: TGTGCCAGCAGCGCCGGGGGAAGAAAAGAGACCCAGTACTTC. The genes are TRBV7-8 and TRBJ2-5, with D perhaps matching TRBD2 (6 bases). Trimming pared 5 bases from V and 3 bases from J, leaving 13 bases between. From germline, CDR1 is SGHVS and CDR2 FQNEAQ. The CDR3 sequence is 14 residues long.

V usage is TRBV7-2 and J usage is TRBJ2-2; D unclear. The V gene's germline CDR1 is SGHTA and CDR2 FQGNSA. The CDR3 is 14 amino acids. Trimming cost V 1 base and J 6 bases, with 9 bases left between them. The CDR3 DNA follows: TGTGCCAGCAGCTTAGGGGTTACCGCCGGGGAGCTGTTTTTT. It codes for CASSLGVTAGELFF.

The CDR3 DNA reads as TGTGCCAGCAGCGTAGACCTCCAGGGGACAATGAGCGAGCAGTACTTC. Translation: CASSVDLQGTMSEQYF. The V and J genes are TRBV9 and TRBJ2-7; perhaps TRBD1 as D (6 bases). Between the trimmed V and J ends, which lost 0 bases and 6 bases, there was a span of 19 bases. Looked up from germline, CDR1 is SGDLS and CDR2 is YYNGEE. The length of the CDR3 is 16 residues.